Described below is a single TCR beta chain sequence and its context. Its antigen is as yet unknown. This specimen comes from a study of shared clonotypes between healthy human individuals. General study results and limits: Naive subsets usually exceeded memory subsets in estimated richness. Rarefaction showed that sequencing of sorted subsets was incomplete (despite large depth).

CD45RO negativity and positive selection for CCR7 defined naive CD8 cells, a population that excluded terminally differentiated effector memory CD45RA+ cells. The assay ran at deep level. In the authors' methods: Junction-only immunoSEQ data arrived without quality scores, meaning filtering differed. Sequencing was performed with immunoSEQ multiplex PCR; in TCRdb, only in-frame clones are kept and a portion is missing. The V and J calls and clone size come from that table; D and trimming were worked out from the DNA. The table has about 2.1 million clones, just over 90% seen once. The CDR3 is 15 residues long. Germline-derived CDR1 and CDR2 are SGHDT and YYEEEE. V shed 4 bases, J shed 5 bases, and the junction held 10 bases outside the gene matches.

The rearrangement joins TRBV5-6 to TRBJ2-7; 9 bases match TRBD1. This TCR derives from a man aged 18 to 30 in good health. Some clones in this sample may be carry-over from other donors' samples. Material: naive CD8+ T cells from PBMCs. CDR3 residues: CASSHTTGTGNEQYF. In DNA, the CDR3 is TGTGCCAGCAGCCACACGACCGGGACAGGGAACGAGCAGTACTTC.